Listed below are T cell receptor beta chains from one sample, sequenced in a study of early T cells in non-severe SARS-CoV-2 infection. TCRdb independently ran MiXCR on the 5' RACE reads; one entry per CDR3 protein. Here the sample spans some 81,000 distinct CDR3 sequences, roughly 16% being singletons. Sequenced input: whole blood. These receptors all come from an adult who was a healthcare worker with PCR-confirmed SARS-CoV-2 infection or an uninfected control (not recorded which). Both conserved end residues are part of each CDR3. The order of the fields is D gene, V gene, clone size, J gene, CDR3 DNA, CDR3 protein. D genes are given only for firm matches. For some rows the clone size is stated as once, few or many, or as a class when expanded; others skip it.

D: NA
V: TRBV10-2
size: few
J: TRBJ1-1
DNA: TGCGCCAGCAGATCAGGGGTAAGCACTGAAGCTTTCTTT
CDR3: CASRSGVSTEAFF

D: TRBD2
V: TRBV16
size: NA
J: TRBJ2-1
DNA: TGTGCCAGCAGCCAAAGGACTAGCGGTAACAATGAGCAGTTCTTC
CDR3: CASSQRTSGNNEQFF

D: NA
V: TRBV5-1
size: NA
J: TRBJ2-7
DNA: TGCGCCAGCAGCACCCGGACCGGTACCTCCTACGAGCAGTACTTC
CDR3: CASSTRTGTSYEQYF

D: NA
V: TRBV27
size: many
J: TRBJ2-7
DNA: TGTGCCAGCCGTACCTGGGACACCACCTACGAGCAGTACTTC
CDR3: CASRTWDTTYEQYF

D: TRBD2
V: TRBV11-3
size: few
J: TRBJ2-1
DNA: TGTGCCAGCAGCTTAGCCCATGGACTAGCGGCTTCCTACAATGAGCAGTTCTTC
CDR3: CASSLAHGLAASYNEQFF

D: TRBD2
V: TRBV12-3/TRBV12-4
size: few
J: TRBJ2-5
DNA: TGTGCCAGCAGTTTAAGCGGGGGCGAGAAAGAGACCCAGTACTTC
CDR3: CASSLSGGEKETQYF

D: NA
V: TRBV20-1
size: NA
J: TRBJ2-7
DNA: TGCAGTGCTGGCGGGGCCTACGCCAACGAGCAGTACTTC
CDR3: CSAGGAYANEQYF

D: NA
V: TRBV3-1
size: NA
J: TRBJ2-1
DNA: TGTGCCAGCAGCCGGGGGGCGGGACTATACTACAATGAGCAGTTCTTC
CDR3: CASSRGAGLYYNEQFF

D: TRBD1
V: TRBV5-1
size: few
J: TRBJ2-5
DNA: TGCGCCAGCAGCTTGGCGACAGGGATGGAGACCCAGTACTTC
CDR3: CASSLATGMETQYF

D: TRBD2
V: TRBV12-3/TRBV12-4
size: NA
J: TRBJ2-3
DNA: TGTGCCAGCAGCCGGACTAGCGGGGGAACTAGCACAGATACGCAGTATTTT
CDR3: CASSRTSGGTSTDTQYF